This TCR beta chain was recovered during a study of blood T cell repertoires in COVID-19. The CDR3 length is 14 residues. V was pared by 4 bases and J by 8 bases, with 13 bases between. CDR1 and CDR2 (germline): SGHNT, YYREEE (reference sequence). Authors' processing steps: For nucleated cells, counts were estimated from reference gene primer amplification. Profiling relied on immunoSEQ multiplex PCR, and the TCRdb table lists in-frame clones only, not all of them. V, J and clone size reflect that table, while D and trimming were determined from the DNA. The repertoire holds some 300,000 clones, with 75% to 90% as singletons.

The sequence derives from a woman aged 45-59 years with COVID-19, enrolled during active disease. The sequenced material came from peripheral blood. J is TRBJ1-6 and V is TRBV5-4; no definite D call. CDR3 protein: CASSHTLGDSPLHF. CDR3 coding DNA: TGTGCCAGCAGCCATACCCTAGGTGATTCACCCCTCCACTTT.